The source of this T cell receptor (beta chain) is a study of T cell changes during pregnancy in multiple sclerosis. The trim removed 1 base at V and 4 bases at J, leaving 4 bases unmatched. The CDR3 runs to 16 residues. Per the germline V gene, CDR1 is MDHEN and CDR2 is SYDVKM. Profiled with immunoSEQ multiplex PCR; TCRdb holds only in-frame clones, not every one. The sample records over 35,000 clones, approximately 90% being singletons. J is TRBJ2-7 and V is TRBV28, with 13 bases aligning to TRBD2. The clonotype comes from a female donor with multiple sclerosis, enrolled in a pregnancy study. The material was CD4+ T cells from peripheral blood mononuclear cells, obtained in the third trimester of pregnancy. The CDR3 sequence: CASSLLGTSGNYEQYF. The CDR3 coding sequence is TGTGCCAGCAGTTTATTAGGGACTAGCGGGAATTACGAGCAGTACTTC.